This is a list of T cell receptor beta chains from one sample in a study of blood T cells in healthy people across ages. TCRdb itself ran the 5' RACE reads through MiXCR, one entry per CDR3 protein. The sample yields some 1,800,000 distinct CDR3 sequences, around 40% seen once. Source material: blood. The source of these receptors is a human donor in good health. CDR3s include the opening cysteine and the closing phenylalanine or tryptophan. Fields, in order: D gene, J gene, clone size, V gene, CDR3 DNA, CDR3 protein. The D gene is left open where the match is weak. A row's size may be missing; if present it is once, few, many or a size class.

D gene: NA
J gene: TRBJ2-3
clone size: few
V gene: TRBV4-1
CDR3 DNA: TGCGCCAGCAGCCAATTGTCTTCCCTGGGCGGAGATACGCAGTATTTT
CDR3 protein: CASSQLSSLGGDTQYF

D gene: TRBD1
J gene: TRBJ2-6
clone size: few
V gene: TRBV5-1
CDR3 DNA: TGCGCCAGCAGCTTGGCTCGGATCCTCCCGACAGGGCGTGGGGCCAACGTCCTGACTTTT
CDR3 protein: CASSLARILPTGRGANVLTF

D gene: NA
J gene: TRBJ2-1
clone size: NA
V gene: TRBV6-2/TRBV6-3
CDR3 DNA: TGTGCCAGCAGTTACGCCCGGGAGCATCTATCCTACAATGAGCAGTTCTTC
CDR3 protein: CASSYAREHLSYNEQFF

D gene: NA
J gene: TRBJ2-1
clone size: NA
V gene: TRBV5-1
CDR3 DNA: TGCGCCAGCAGCTTGGTTTATGGGCGAGGGGGACATGAGCAGTTCTTC
CDR3 protein: CASSLVYGRGGHEQFF

D gene: NA
J gene: TRBJ2-1
clone size: few
V gene: TRBV9
CDR3 DNA: TGTGCCAGCAGCGTATCTAGCAGCCCCTACAATGAGCAGTTCTTC
CDR3 protein: CASSVSSSPYNEQFF

D gene: NA
J gene: TRBJ2-7
clone size: NA
V gene: TRBV6-6
CDR3 DNA: TGTGCCAGCAGTTATCCGGGACAAAGGATCTACGAGCAGTACTTC
CDR3 protein: CASSYPGQRIYEQYF

D gene: NA
J gene: TRBJ1-1
clone size: few
V gene: TRBV7-2
CDR3 DNA: TGTGCCAGCAGGATCAACATGAACACTGAAGCTTTCTTT
CDR3 protein: CASRINMNTEAFF

D gene: NA
J gene: TRBJ2-7
clone size: few
V gene: TRBV7-2
CDR3 DNA: TGTGCCAGCAGCTTAGATATGAGGGCTACCTCCCACGAGCAGTACTTC
CDR3 protein: CASSLDMRATSHEQYF

D gene: NA
J gene: TRBJ2-1
clone size: NA
V gene: TRBV20-1
CDR3 DNA: TGCAGTGCTAGCCCTGATTTGTACAATGAGCAGTTCTTC
CDR3 protein: CSASPDLYNEQFF

D gene: NA
J gene: TRBJ1-2
clone size: NA
V gene: TRBV7-2
CDR3 DNA: TGTGCCAGCAGCTTAGCGCTCGGGGGGTATGTCTATGGCTACACCTTC
CDR3 protein: CASSLALGGYVYGYTF

D gene: TRBD1
J gene: TRBJ1-5
clone size: NA
V gene: TRBV20-1
CDR3 DNA: TGCAGTGCTAAGCAGGGGGATAACAATCAGCCCCAGCATTTT
CDR3 protein: CSAKQGDNNQPQHF

D gene: TRBD1
J gene: TRBJ2-1
clone size: once
V gene: TRBV6-2/TRBV6-3
CDR3 DNA: TGTGCCAGCAGTAAAGCACTAACAGGGGCCGGGTATGAGCAGTTCTTC
CDR3 protein: CASSKALTGAGYEQFF

D gene: NA
J gene: TRBJ1-2
clone size: NA
V gene: TRBV12-3/TRBV12-4
CDR3 DNA: TGTGCCGGCAGACCCGGCCGGCCGGGATACTATGGCTACACCTTC
CDR3 protein: CAGRPGRPGYYGYTF

D gene: TRBD2
J gene: TRBJ2-1
clone size: few
V gene: TRBV7-8
CDR3 DNA: TGTGCCAGCAGCCCCGATGCCGGGACTACCTACAATGAGCAGTTCTTC
CDR3 protein: CASSPDAGTTYNEQFF

D gene: NA
J gene: TRBJ1-5
clone size: NA
V gene: TRBV7-8
CDR3 DNA: TGTGCCAGCAGTTCAGACAAGTGGGGTGATTATAGCAATCAGCCCCAGCATTTT
CDR3 protein: CASSSDKWGDYSNQPQHF

D gene: NA
J gene: TRBJ2-7
clone size: many
V gene: TRBV5-1
CDR3 DNA: TGCGCCAGCAGCTTGGACCCACAAAGGACCTACGAGCAGTACTTC
CDR3 protein: CASSLDPQRTYEQYF

D gene: TRBD1
J gene: TRBJ2-7
clone size: NA
V gene: TRBV4-3
CDR3 DNA: TGCGCCAGCAGCCAAGGGCCAGGGGGAATAGGCGAGCAGTACTTC
CDR3 protein: CASSQGPGGIGEQYF

D gene: NA
J gene: TRBJ1-2
clone size: many
V gene: TRBV29-1
CDR3 DNA: TGCAGCGTTGAAGAGAGGGGAGGTGGCTATGGCTACACCTTC
CDR3 protein: CSVEERGGGYGYTF

D gene: NA
J gene: TRBJ1-2
clone size: NA
V gene: TRBV12-3/TRBV12-4
CDR3 DNA: TGTGCCAGCAGTTTAATCCAGGTCTTGGGAGGCCCCTATGGCTACACCTTC
CDR3 protein: CASSLIQVLGGPYGYTF

D gene: TRBD1
J gene: TRBJ2-1
clone size: NA
V gene: TRBV20-1
CDR3 DNA: TGCAGTGCTAGGGCACAGGGGGCGCTGAGTCACAATGAGCAGTTCTTC
CDR3 protein: CSARAQGALSHNEQFF

D gene: NA
J gene: TRBJ2-1
clone size: NA
V gene: TRBV29-1
CDR3 DNA: TGCAGCGTTCCAGGGAGTGAGTCTTTAGGCTGGAGCTATGAGCAGTTCTTC
CDR3 protein: CSVPGSESLGWSYEQFF

D gene: NA
J gene: TRBJ1-1
clone size: few
V gene: TRBV6-6
CDR3 DNA: TGTGCCAGCGGGGGAGAGGGCGGACCTGAAGCTTTCTTT
CDR3 protein: CASGGEGGPEAFF

D gene: NA
J gene: TRBJ1-1
clone size: NA
V gene: TRBV4-1
CDR3 DNA: TGCGCCAGCAGCCATGGGGTGGTTGGGGTTCGGGACACTGAAGCTTTTTTT
CDR3 protein: CASSHGVVGVRDTEAFF

D gene: NA
J gene: TRBJ2-7
clone size: few
V gene: TRBV6-2/TRBV6-3
CDR3 DNA: TGTGCCAGCAGCTATCCAACCTCGGGGCTCTACGAGCAGTACTTC
CDR3 protein: CASSYPTSGLYEQYF

D gene: NA
J gene: TRBJ1-2
clone size: few
V gene: TRBV19
CDR3 DNA: TGTGCCAGTAGTACATCCCCCCCAGGGGCGGATTACGGCTACACCTTC
CDR3 protein: CASSTSPPGADYGYTF

D gene: NA
J gene: TRBJ1-6
clone size: NA
V gene: TRBV5-1
CDR3 DNA: TGCGCCAGCAAGCAGGGGACAAATTCACCCCTCCACTTT
CDR3 protein: CASKQGTNSPLHF

D gene: NA
J gene: TRBJ2-1
clone size: few
V gene: TRBV6-2/TRBV6-3
CDR3 DNA: TGTGCCAGCAGTAATATCGCCCAACACCCCTACAATGAGCAGTTCTTC
CDR3 protein: CASSNIAQHPYNEQFF

D gene: TRBD1
J gene: TRBJ2-7
clone size: NA
V gene: TRBV4-3
CDR3 DNA: TGCGCCAGCAGCCAAGGGGGACAGGATCCCTACGAGCAGTACTTC
CDR3 protein: CASSQGGQDPYEQYF

D gene: TRBD2
J gene: TRBJ2-7
clone size: many
V gene: TRBV4-3
CDR3 DNA: TGCGCCAGCAGCCAAAGGCGGGGGTCTCCCTACGAGCAGTACTTC
CDR3 protein: CASSQRRGSPYEQYF

D gene: TRBD2
J gene: TRBJ2-1
clone size: NA
V gene: TRBV7-9
CDR3 DNA: TGTGCCAGCAGCTCCTCTAGCGGAGAGCAGTTCTTC
CDR3 protein: CASSSSSGEQFF

D gene: NA
J gene: TRBJ2-1
clone size: NA
V gene: TRBV19
CDR3 DNA: TGTGCCAGTAGTGGTCCAGGCCTTCCTTACAATGAGCAGTTCTTC
CDR3 protein: CASSGPGLPYNEQFF

D gene: NA
J gene: TRBJ1-1
clone size: NA
V gene: TRBV5-5
CDR3 DNA: TGTGCCAGCAGCTTGGTGCAGGGATCTGAAGCTTTCTTT
CDR3 protein: CASSLVQGSEAFF

D gene: NA
J gene: TRBJ2-3
clone size: NA
V gene: TRBV15
CDR3 DNA: TGTGCCACCAGCAGAGTAGGTCGGGACCTAGATACGCAGTATTTT
CDR3 protein: CATSRVGRDLDTQYF

D gene: NA
J gene: TRBJ2-5
clone size: many
V gene: TRBV7-6
CDR3 DNA: TGTGCCAGCAGCTCTATAGGGGAGACCCAGTACTTC
CDR3 protein: CASSSIGETQYF

D gene: TRBD2
J gene: TRBJ2-7
clone size: few
V gene: TRBV28
CDR3 DNA: TGTGCCAGCAGTCCGGGGAGGGTGGATGGCGAGCAGTACTTC
CDR3 protein: CASSPGRVDGEQYF

D gene: TRBD2
J gene: TRBJ2-1
clone size: NA
V gene: TRBV9
CDR3 DNA: TGTGCCAGCAGCGCTCGACTAGCGGGGGGATCCTACGGGGTCGATGAGCAGTTCTTC
CDR3 protein: CASSARLAGGSYGVDEQFF

D gene: NA
J gene: TRBJ1-1
clone size: few
V gene: TRBV24-1
CDR3 DNA: TGTGCCACCAGTGACGTCATGGGAGAAGCTTTCTTT
CDR3 protein: CATSDVMGEAFF

D gene: NA
J gene: TRBJ1-5
clone size: NA
V gene: TRBV5-1
CDR3 DNA: TGCGCCAGCAGCCGGACCACTGGGAGCAATCAGCCCCAGCATTTT
CDR3 protein: CASSRTTGSNQPQHF

D gene: TRBD2
J gene: TRBJ2-7
clone size: many
V gene: TRBV7-6
CDR3 DNA: TGTGCCAGCAGCTTAGACGGGGGGGCTGGATACGAGCAGTACTTC
CDR3 protein: CASSLDGGAGYEQYF

D gene: NA
J gene: TRBJ2-3
clone size: few
V gene: TRBV7-2
CDR3 DNA: TGTGCCAGCAGCTTAATGAGTGCCACAGATACGCAGTATTTT
CDR3 protein: CASSLMSATDTQYF